Below are 29 T cell receptor beta chains sequenced from a single sample in a study of T cells in Graves' hyperthyroidism and ophthalmopathy. The investigators amplified TCR beta CDR3 regions from RNA transcripts. Primed by the HTBI set, a first-round RT-PCR was run on the TCR CDR3. Each CDR3 protein gets one entry after TCRdb re-called the multiplex PCR reads with MiXCR. Counted here are hundreds of thousands of distinct CDR3 sequences, more than 45% occurring once; the ten biggest clones make up roughly 8.2%. The sequenced material came from peripheral blood or thyroid tissue (not recorded which). Source of these receptors: a woman between 18 and 30 years old with Graves' hyperthyroidism.

This clonotype has a count of ten or more. The V call is TRBV15, the J call TRBJ1-2, with D perhaps TRBD1 (5 bases). CDR3 length equals 16 residues. V lost 0 bases and J 4 bases, leaving 15 bases between the germline ends. Germline lookup yields CDR1 LNHNV and CDR2 YYDKDF (reference sequence). For the CDR3, the DNA is TGTGCCACCAGCAGAGATAGGGGAACGTGGGTCTATGGCTACACCTTC. Protein: CATSRDRGTWVYGYTF.

This clonotype has at least ten counts. The chain couples TRBV2 to TRBJ1-2; D is uncertain. V dropped 3 bases and J dropped 0 bases, with 8 bases sitting between them. This CDR3 has 14 residues. Looked up from germline, CDR1 is SNHLY and CDR2 is FYNNEI. CDR3 nucleotides: TGTGCCAGCAGTGATAGGCCCGCTAACTATGGCTACACCTTC. This sequence encodes CASSDRPANYGYTF.

The CDR3 loop is CARSAFSGNTIYF. The CDR3 DNA sequence: TGTGCTCGCAGTGCATTCTCTGGAAACACCATATATTTT. The genes are TRBV19 and TRBJ1-3; D is uncertain. This CDR3 spans 13 amino acids. The V gene's germline CDR1 is LNHDA and CDR2 SQIVND (reference sequence).

Comments on this clonotype: Because it lacks the conserved phenylalanine or tryptophan at the end, this CDR3 is likely a read error. The DNA is omitted, as the CDR3 cannot be located on it reliably, and the CDR3 follows TCRdb's listing. The chain is built from TRBV25-1 and TRBJ1-4. The CDR3 extends over 9 residues, inclusive of both ends. Germline loops: CDR1 MGHDK, CDR2 SYGVNS. The CDR3 here is CASSEFTFY.

On this clonotype: Relative to the germline gene, one junction end is altered; a read error may explain this. The chain links TRBV24-1 to TRBJ2-5; D call uncertain. The V gene's germline CDR1 is KGHDR and CDR2 SFDVKD. This CDR3 comprises 13 residues. The CDR3: CASSYGPGETQYF. The CDR3 nucleotides read TGTGCCAGCAGTTACGGTCCGGGAGAGACCCAGTACTTC.

The chain has TRBV6-5 and TRBJ1-1; no clear D gene. Per germline, CDR1 MNHEY and CDR2 SVGAGI. This CDR3 has 15 residues. V lost 0 bases to trimming and J lost 1 base, with 9 bases between them. DNA of the CDR3: TGTGCCAGCAGTTACTCCCCCCTTGGGAACACTGAAGCTTTCTTT. It translates to CASSYSPLGNTEAFF.

A note on this clonotype: Germline is not matched at one junction end, which may reflect a read error. The chain employs TRBV10-2 and TRBJ1-6, with TRBD1 as a possible D gene (6 bases). The V gene's germline CDR1 is WSHSY and CDR2 SAAADI. This CDR3 has 9 residues. The CDR3 nucleotides are TGCGCCAGCAGCCGAGGGGGGTACTTT. It yields the protein CASSRGGYF.

V and J are TRBV10-3 and TRBJ2-7; D is perhaps TRBD2 (6 bases). V was clipped by 3 bases and J by 3 bases, with 6 bases between them. The CDR3 contains 12 residues. CDR1 ENHRY and CDR2 SYGVKD come from the germline V gene. This CDR3 is CAISDSGYEQYF. CDR3 sequence (DNA): TGTGCCATCAGTGATAGCGGCTACGAGCAGTACTTC.

V and J are TRBV12-3 or TRBV12-4 and TRBJ1-5; a weak D match, TRBD1 (6 bases). Trimming removed 8 bases from V and 2 bases from J, with 10 bases in between. CDR3 size: 13 residues. The CDR3 sequence: CASGTPGNQPQHF. The CDR3 coding sequence is TGTGCCAGCGGGACACCAGGCAATCAGCCCCAGCATTTT.

Many counts were recorded for this clonotype. V is TRBV29-1 and J is TRBJ2-7; D possibly uses TRBD1 or TRBD2 (5 bases each). With 3 bases removed from V and 2 bases from J, the gap between germline ends came to 11 bases. Per the germline V gene, CDR1 is SQVTM and CDR2 is ANQGSEA. This CDR3 has 13 residues. The CDR3 region has the DNA TGCAGCGTTGAGACTACAGGTCCCTACGAGCAGTACTTC. Amino acids: CSVETTGPYEQYF.

There are many counts of this clonotype. This chain joins TRBV7-9 and TRBJ1-5; D unresolved. The CDR3 has 14 amino acids. V was clipped by 2 bases and J by 3 bases, with 8 bases between them. Per the germline V gene, CDR1 is SEHNR and CDR2 is FQNEAQ (reference sequence). The CDR3 spells CASSLMGFNQPQHF. The CDR3 nucleotides are TGTGCCAGCAGCTTAATGGGGTTCAATCAGCCCCAGCATTTT.

This clonotype was seen repeatedly, ten times or more. V gene TRBV7-9 combines with J gene TRBJ2-7; D ambiguous. This CDR3 spans 14 amino acids. From germline, CDR1 is SEHNR and CDR2 FQNEAQ (reference sequence). Trimming took 5 bases from V and 6 from J, leaving 17 bases between them. The CDR3 coding sequence is TGTGCCAGCAGCCTTCTGTTCATGGGTGTCGAGCAGTACTTC. It encodes CASSLLFMGVEQYF.

The chain has TRBV7-9 and TRBJ2-7; 8 nucleotides line up with TRBD2. This CDR3 spans 16 amino acids. Germline V gene lookup returns CDR1 SEHNR and CDR2 FQNEAQ (reference sequence). Trimming took 4 bases from V and 3 from J; bases not matched to a gene: 11. The CDR3 region is CASSSEGGLAFYEQYF. CDR3 bases: TGTGCCAGCAGCTCAGAGGGCGGACTAGCATTCTACGAGCAGTACTTC.

V usage is TRBV20-1 and J usage is TRBJ2-7; 8 nucleotides match TRBD2. CDR3 size: 14 residues. The germline V gene has CDR1 DFQATT and CDR2 SNEGSKA (reference sequence). V trimming: 4 bases; J trimming: 4 bases; junction bases outside the gene matches: 9. DNA for the CDR3: TGCAGTGCTATGCGACTGGCGGGAGGATACGAGCAGTACTTC. Its protein is CSAMRLAGGYEQYF.

CDR3 loop: CATGSSGNTIYF. CDR3 DNA: TGCGCCACAGGAAGCTCTGGAAACACCATATATTTT. The V call is TRBV10-2, the J call TRBJ1-3; no clear D gene. Germline assignment: CDR1 WSHSY and CDR2 SAAADI. This CDR3 spans 12 amino acids. The germline V and J ends were trimmed by 10 bases and 0 bases, with 7 bases remaining between them.

Comment on this clonotype: A read error is possible here, since a much larger clone lies one base away. The rearrangement links TRBV15 to TRBJ2-5; 9 bases agree with TRBD2. CDR3 size: 14 residues. Per germline, CDR1 LNHNV and CDR2 YYDKDF (reference sequence). In nucleotides, the CDR3 is TGTACCAGCGCGGGACTAGCCCTTGGAGAGACCCAGTACTTC. Its translation is CTSAGLALGETQYF.

The rearrangement links TRBV10-3 to TRBJ1-4; D possibly corresponds to TRBD1 (5 bases). The CDR3 spans 13 residues. CDR1 and CDR2 from the germline V gene are ENHRY and SYGVKD. V lost 5 bases, J lost 6 bases, and 10 bases lay in between. As DNA, the CDR3 is TGTGCCATCAGTCGGGAAGGGGATGAAAAACTGTTTTTT. Residues: CAISREGDEKLFF.

DNA for the CDR3: TGCAGTGCTAGACCGTCAGGGGCAACTAACTATGGCTACACCTTC. Translating gives CSARPSGATNYGYTF. The V call is TRBV20-1, the J call TRBJ1-2, with D possibly being TRBD1 (6 bases). Trimming removed 2 bases from V and 0 bases from J, with 13 bases in between. The CDR3 runs 15 residues. The germline CDR1 and CDR2 sequences are DFQATT and SNEGSKA (reference sequence).

This clonotype was detected ten times or more. V and J are TRBV12-3 or TRBV12-4 and TRBJ1-2; maybe TRBD1 (5 bases). The ends were cut back, 10 bases at V and 4 bases at J, with 13 bases in the middle. There are 12 residues in the CDR3. The CDR3 sequence is CAIRRDPYGYTF. The CDR3 DNA reads TGTGCCATAAGGAGGGACCCCTATGGCTACACCTTC.

This chain connects TRBV7-6 to TRBJ2-7, with 8 bases that match TRBD2. The CDR3 is made up of 10 amino acids. The germline CDR1 and CDR2 sequences are SGHVS and FNYEAQ. CDR3 bases: TGTGCTAGCGGGGAGTACGAGCAGTACTTC. Translation gives CASGEYEQYF.

This clonotype was recorded only once. The V gene is TRBV15, the J gene TRBJ2-5; the D gene could be TRBD1 or TRBD2 (5 bases each). CDR3 length: 13 amino acids. The ends were cut back, 3 bases at V and 9 bases at J, with 14 bases in the middle. The germline V gene encodes CDR1 LNHNV and CDR2 YYDKDF (reference sequence). CDR3 in DNA: TGTGCCACCAGCAGCAGGGACGGCCAGCCCCAGTACTTC. Amino acid sequence: CATSSRDGQPQYF.

This clonotype was picked up many times. The rearrangement links TRBV6-6 to TRBJ1-4; 7 nucleotides line up with TRBD1. The CDR3 runs 14 residues. Germline V CDR1 and CDR2: MNHNY, SVGAGI (reference sequence). With 8 bases clipped from V and 7 bases from J, the junction kept 10 bases outside the gene matches. CDR3 in DNA: TGTGCCAGCGACGACAGGGAGGTCGGTGAAAAACTGTTTTTT. It is translated as CASDDREVGEKLFF.

V and J are TRBV19 and TRBJ2-7; possibly TRBD1 for D (5 bases). This CDR3 contains 12 residues. Germline CDR1 LNHDA, CDR2 SQIVND (reference sequence). Trimming took 5 bases from V and 7 from J, leaving 12 bases between them. The chain's CDR3 is CASSPLRTEQYF. The DNA of the CDR3 is TGTGCCAGTAGTCCCTTAAGGACAGAGCAGTACTTC.

On this clonotype: A single base separates this from a much larger clone, so it may be a read error. CDR3 nucleotide sequence: TGTGCCACCAGCAGGGGACAGGGGAAAGTTAAGGCTTTCTTT. This codes for CATSRGQGKVKAFF. V usage is TRBV15 and J usage is TRBJ1-1; 10 bases are shared with TRBD1. Germline CDR1 is LNHNV and CDR2 is YYDKDF (reference sequence). This CDR3 region has 14 residues. V dropped 3 bases and J dropped 11; count of bases not matched to a gene: 9.

Remarks on this clonotype: At one of its ends the junction is not consistent with the germline gene, which may arise from a read error. The chain has TRBV2 and TRBJ2-5; tentative D call: TRBD1 (6 bases). Germline values: CDR1 SNHLY, CDR2 FYNNEI. The CDR3 contains 14 residues. The CDR3 loop is CACSAETGQETQYF. CDR3 coding DNA: TGTGCCTGCAGTGCCGAGACAGGCCAAGAGACCCAGTACTTC.

As to this clonotype: Sequence at one end of the junction differs from germline and may be a read error. The chain carries TRBV10-3 and TRBJ2-7; 12 bases match TRBD2. CDR1 and CDR2 (germline): ENHRY, SYGVKD. This CDR3 has 17 residues. The CDR3, as DNA: TGTGCCAGCAGTTACCGGAGGACTAGCGGGATTTCCTACGAGCAGTACTTC. This encodes CASSYRRTSGISYEQYF.

This chain's CDR3 is CASSEYAGSGNQPQHF. The CDR3 nucleotides read TGTGCCAGCAGTGAATACGCAGGGAGCGGCAATCAGCCCCAGCATTTT. This chain uses TRBV6-5 with TRBJ1-5; TRBD1 might be the D (5 bases). The germline CDR1 and CDR2 sequences are MNHEY and SVGAGI. This CDR3 has 16 amino acids. V lost 5 bases to trimming and J lost 2 bases, with 16 bases between them.

This chain links TRBV12-3 or TRBV12-4 with TRBJ2-5; maybe TRBD1 (5 bases). The length of the CDR3 is 14 residues. Trimming took off 4 bases at V and 0 bases at J, with 9 bases between the two ends. CDR3 protein: CASSSRQYQETQYF. CDR3 coding DNA: TGTGCCAGCAGTTCGAGACAGTACCAAGAGACCCAGTACTTC.

CDR3 amino acids: CSASLRGQGTEAFF. The CDR3, as DNA: TGCAGTGCTAGCCTCAGGGGGCAGGGCACTGAAGCTTTCTTT. This chain joins TRBV20-1 and TRBJ1-1; TRBD1 aligns across 8 bases. In germline, CDR1 is DFQATT, CDR2 SNEGSKA (reference sequence). CDR3 length: 14 residues. V trimming: 3 bases; J trimming: 4 bases; junction bases outside the gene matches: 7.